Sequencing of this T cell receptor beta chain was carried out in a study of cytomegalovirus exposure and HLA in healthy donors. With respect to this clone: Its antigen is not identified.

This CDR3 has 18 amino acids. CDR1 is MDHEN and CDR2 is SYDVKM in the germline V gene. Trimming removed 6 bases from V and 6 bases from J; junction bases left unmatched: 18. Study-wide points: The classifier was said to identify cytomegalovirus status with high specificity and sensitivity. According to the study, roughly 160 TCR beta chains were cytomegalovirus-associated.

60 Vbeta and 13 Jbeta primers were used in PCR. Data came from immunoSEQ multiplex PCR; TCRdb stores just in-frame clones and leaves some out. The repertoire includes roughly 190,000 clones, roughly 77% of them detected once, and 2.5% to 4% sits in the top ten. This clonotype was sampled from a woman in her twenties or thirties in good health and CMV-seropositive. The chain recombines TRBV28 with TRBJ2-1; 9 bases align to TRBD2. Sequencing input: PBMCs. The CDR3: CASRSFSGSKDWGNEQFF. The CDR3 DNA follows: TGTGCCAGCAGGAGTTTTAGCGGGAGCAAGGATTGGGGCAATGAGCAGTTCTTC.